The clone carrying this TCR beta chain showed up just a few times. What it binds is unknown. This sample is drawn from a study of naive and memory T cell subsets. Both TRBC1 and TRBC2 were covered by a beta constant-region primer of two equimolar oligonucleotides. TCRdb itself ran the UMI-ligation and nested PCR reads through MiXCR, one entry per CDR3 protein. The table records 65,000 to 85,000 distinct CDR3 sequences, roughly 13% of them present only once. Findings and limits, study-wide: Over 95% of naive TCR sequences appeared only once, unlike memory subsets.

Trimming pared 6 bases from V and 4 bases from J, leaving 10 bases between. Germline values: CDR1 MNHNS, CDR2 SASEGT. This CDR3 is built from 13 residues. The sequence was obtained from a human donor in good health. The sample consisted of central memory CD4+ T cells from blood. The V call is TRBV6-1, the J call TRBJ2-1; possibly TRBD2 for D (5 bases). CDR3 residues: CASSRGNYNEQFF. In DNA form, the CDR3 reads TGTGCCAGCAGCCGGGGAAATTACAATGAGCAGTTCTTC.